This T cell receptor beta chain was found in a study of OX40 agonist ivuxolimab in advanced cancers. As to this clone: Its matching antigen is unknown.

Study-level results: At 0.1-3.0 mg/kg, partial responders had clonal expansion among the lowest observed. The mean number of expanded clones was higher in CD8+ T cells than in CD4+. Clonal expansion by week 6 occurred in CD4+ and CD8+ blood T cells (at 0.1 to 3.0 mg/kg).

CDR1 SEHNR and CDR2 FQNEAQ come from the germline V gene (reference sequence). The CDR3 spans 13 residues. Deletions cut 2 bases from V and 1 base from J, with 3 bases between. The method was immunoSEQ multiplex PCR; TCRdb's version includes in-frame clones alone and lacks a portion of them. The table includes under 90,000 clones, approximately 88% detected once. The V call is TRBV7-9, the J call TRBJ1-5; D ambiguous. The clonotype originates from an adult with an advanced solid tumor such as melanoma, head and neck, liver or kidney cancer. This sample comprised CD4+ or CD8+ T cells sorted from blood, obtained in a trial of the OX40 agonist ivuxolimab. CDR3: CASSLNSNQPQHF. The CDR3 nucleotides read TGTGCCAGCAGCTTAAACAGCAATCAGCCCCAGCATTTT.